This T cell receptor beta chain appears in the sequencing data of a study of regulatory T cells in long-lasting Graves disease. General study results and limits: The study found TRBV28, TRBJ1-2 and TRBJ2-5 favored in persistent disease. Not thyroid tissue but only peripheral blood was studied.

Time point given: persistent/refractory GD, antithyroid drugs over 5 years with positive TRAb. PBMCs provided the RNA from which the TCR library was made. An endocrinology department in Xi'an, China, recruited the patients. Arm-PCR with iRepertoire HTBI primers amplified the CDR3 regions for these TCR beta libraries. TCRdb itself ran the multiplex PCR reads through MiXCR, one entry per CDR3 protein. The repertoire holds 700,000 or so distinct CDR3 sequences, with about 32% as singletons. For this clonotype: The antigen is not known.

Germline lookup yields CDR1 LNHDA and CDR2 SQIVND (reference sequence). This CDR3 contains 16 residues. Trimming removed 3 bases from V and 5 bases from J; junction bases left unmatched: 8. Here the sequenced sample was peripheral blood mononuclear cells (PBMCs), taken when the disease was refractory, from a patient treated with antithyroid drugs. The TCR sequence derives from a female donor with Graves disease. The chain links TRBV19 to TRBJ1-5; 9 bases line up with TRBD1. CDR3 DNA: TGTGCCAGTAGTATCGTAGGACAGGGGATGGATCAGCCCCAGCATTTT. Residues: CASSIVGQGMDQPQHF.